The 30 T cell receptor beta chains below come from one sample, sequenced in a study of OX40 agonist ivuxolimab in advanced cancers. The protocol was immunoSEQ multiplex PCR, while the TCRdb copy is restricted to in-frame clones and leaves out a portion. This table has 85,000 to 90,000 clones, more than 80% appearing once. This sample comprised CD4+ or CD8+ T cells sorted from blood, obtained in a trial of the OX40 agonist ivuxolimab. Source of these receptors: an adult with an advanced solid tumor such as melanoma, head and neck, liver or kidney cancer.

The chain recombines TRBV6-5 with TRBJ2-1; D is possibly TRBD2 (6 bases). The germline V gene has CDR1 MNHEY and CDR2 SVGAGI. The CDR3 is 13 amino acids. V lost 6 bases and J 8 bases, leaving 14 bases between the germline ends. The CDR3 DNA reads TGTGCCAGCAGCGGGGACTGGTCTGATGAGCAGTTCTTC. This codes for CASSGDWSDEQFF.

The CDR3 sequence is CASTALGREGTDTQYF. The CDR3 nucleotides are TGTGCCAGCACCGCTCTAGGGCGGGAGGGCACAGATACGCAGTATTTT. This chain connects TRBV28 to TRBJ2-3; 8 nucleotides agree with TRBD2. Germline V lookup: CDR1 MDHEN, CDR2 SYDVKM. The CDR3 contains 16 residues. The J segment lost 1 base and the V segment lost 7 bases, leaving 10 bases of the junction unmatched.

The J gene is TRBJ2-5, the V gene TRBV15, with 7 bases fitting TRBD1. CDR1 is LNHNV, CDR2 YYDKDF, per germline (reference sequence). The CDR3 has 13 amino acids. The trim removed 7 bases at V and 4 bases at J, leaving 6 bases unmatched. The CDR3 loop is CATKGADRETQYF. The DNA for the CDR3 is TGTGCCACCAAGGGGGCGGACCGAGAGACCCAGTACTTC.

A note on this clone: Different DNA sequences within this sample yield the same CDR3. This sequence joins TRBV29-1 and TRBJ1-1; the match to TRBD1 covers 7 bases. Germline CDR1 is SQVTM and CDR2 is ANQGSEA. V was clipped by 5 bases and J by 2 bases; unmatched bases: 11. CDR3 length: 15 amino acids. The CDR3, as DNA: TGCAGCGTTCAACGTTCCGGGACAGTTAACACTGAAGCTTTCTTT. Translation: CSVQRSGTVNTEAFF.

This sequence joins TRBV7-2 and TRBJ2-7; no reliable D call. Germline CDR1 reads SGHTA; CDR2 reads FQGNSA. The CDR3 consists of 12 residues. With 4 bases removed from V and 0 bases from J, the gap between germline ends came to 4 bases. The CDR3 region has the DNA TGTGCCAGCAGCTCCGCCTCCTACGAGCAGTACTTC. It translates to CASSSASYEQYF.

This clone showed up just once. Other DNA sequences in the same sample also yield this CDR3. The rearrangement uses TRBV20-1 and TRBJ2-7; 7 positions match TRBD2. The CDR3 loop spans 11 amino acids. CDR1 is DFQATT and CDR2 is SNEGSKA in the germline V gene (reference sequence). The V segment lost 3 bases and the J segment 5 bases; nucleotides outside the gene matches: 1. CDR3 protein: CSARAGDEQYF. CDR3 nucleotide sequence: TGCAGTGCTAGGGCGGGGGACGAGCAGTACTTC.

This chain links TRBV7-2 with TRBJ2-2, with a possible D match to TRBD1 (5 bases). CDR1 and CDR2 from the germline V gene are SGHTA and FQGNSA. V gave up 2 bases and J gave up 2 bases, with 12 bases separating them. This CDR3 is built from 16 residues. In DNA form, the CDR3 reads TGTGCCAGCAGCTTAATAAAGGGGATTAACACCGGGGAGCTGTTTTTT. Its protein is CASSLIKGINTGELFF.

This clone has just a few counts. In DNA form, the CDR3 reads TGTGCCAGCAGCTCAATTCTAGCGGGTTACAATGAGCAGTTCTTC. It yields the protein CASSSILAGYNEQFF. The chain carries TRBV7-9 and TRBJ2-1; 8 bases fit TRBD2. Unmatched junction bases numbered 6, after V lost 4 bases and J lost 4 bases. The CDR3 runs 15 residues. From germline, CDR1 is SEHNR and CDR2 FQNEAQ (reference sequence). Filled out from reference TRBV7-9 and TRBJ2-1, the complete variable domain reads DTGVSQNPRHKITKRGQNVTFRCDPISEHNRLYWYRQTLGQGPEFLTYFQNEAQLEKSRLLSDRFSAERPKGSFSTLEIQRTEQGDSAMYLCASSSILAGYNEQFFGPGTRLTVL.

V gene TRBV6-5 combines with J gene TRBJ2-7; D possibly corresponds to TRBD2 (5 bases). The CDR3 covers 15 residues. V was shortened by 7 bases and J by 2 bases, with 18 bases between the two germline ends. In germline, CDR1 is MNHEY, CDR2 SVGAGI. CDR3 residues: CASTRRGWETYEQYF. The CDR3 DNA sequence: TGTGCCAGCACCCGACGGGGTTGGGAGACCTACGAGCAGTACTTC.

The J gene is TRBJ2-6, the V gene TRBV30; D remains ambiguous. The CDR3 loop spans 14 amino acids. The germline V gene has CDR1 GTSNPN and CDR2 SVGIG (reference sequence). The V gene lost 3 bases and the J gene lost 1 base, with 7 bases spanning the gap. The CDR3, as DNA: TGTGCCTGGAGCCAAGAATCTGGGGCCAACGTCCTGACTTTC. It specifies CAWSQESGANVLTF.

The rearrangement links TRBV9 to TRBJ2-5; 8 bases align to TRBD2. Unmatched junction bases numbered 5, after V lost 0 bases and J lost 1 base. The length of the CDR3 is 16 residues. CDR1 is SGDLS, CDR2 YYNGEE, per germline. In DNA, the CDR3 is TGTGCCAGCAGCGTAGCGGGAAGCGGGGGCCAAGAGACCCAGTACTTC. Residues: CASSVAGSGGQETQYF.

The chain has TRBV6-1 and TRBJ1-1; D is undetermined. This CDR3 has 13 residues. V was cut by 2 bases and J by 9 bases, with 13 bases left in between. Germline values: CDR1 MNHNS, CDR2 SASEGT. CDR3 in DNA: TGTGCCAGCAGTGAACGAGTCGAGGGTAAAGCTTTCTTT. Its translation is CASSERVEGKAFF.

The V call is TRBV7-2, the J call TRBJ2-5; perhaps TRBD1 as D (6 bases). Germline V gene data show CDR1 as SGHTA and CDR2 as FQGNSA. Trimming shortened V by 5 bases and J by 1 base, and 11 bases separated the two germline ends. This CDR3 comprises 14 residues. CDR3 loop: CASSQGQLQETQYF. The CDR3 bases are TGTGCCAGCAGCCAAGGACAGCTCCAAGAGACCCAGTACTTC.

The chain couples TRBV7-9 to TRBJ1-2; 10 nucleotides align to TRBD1. The length of the CDR3 is 18 residues. V lost 5 bases and J lost 3; bases outside the gene matches: 15. Germline V CDR1 and CDR2: SEHNR, FQNEAQ (reference sequence). The DNA for the CDR3 is TGTGCCAGCAGCCTCTGGCCCGTGACAGGGGGCGCTGACTATGGCTACACCTTC. This sequence encodes CASSLWPVTGGADYGYTF.

This rearrangement joins TRBV2 to TRBJ1-4; weak D call: TRBD1 (5 bases). In germline, CDR1 is SNHLY, CDR2 FYNNEI. Trimming cost V 2 bases and J 0 bases, with 19 bases left between them. The CDR3 length is 19 residues. For the CDR3, the DNA is TGTGCCAGCAGTGAAAGGGGACGAGTCCAGCGCACAACTAATGAAAAACTGTTTTTT. Translated, it gives CASSERGRVQRTTNEKLFF.

The genes are TRBV28 and TRBJ1-3; D not resolved. CDR1 and CDR2 (germline): MDHEN, SYDVKM. V lost 4 bases to trimming and J lost 3 bases, with 13 bases between them. The CDR3 length is 15 residues. The CDR3 region is CASSSPWGVGNTIYF. CDR3 in DNA: TGTGCCAGCAGTTCCCCTTGGGGAGTTGGAAACACCATATATTTT.

This chain connects TRBV19 to TRBJ1-2, with no clear D. Per germline, CDR1 LNHDA and CDR2 SQIVND (reference sequence). V was trimmed by 3 bases and J by 8 bases, leaving 19 bases between them. The length of the CDR3 is 15 residues. In DNA, the CDR3 is TGTGCCAGTAGTATCGCCGGACTTACCAAGGGCGGCTACACCTTC. This gives the protein CASSIAGLTKGGYTF.

The chain uses TRBV5-4 and TRBJ2-1; possible D gene TRBD1, 5 bases. The germline V gene has CDR1 SGHNT and CDR2 YYREEE (reference sequence). This CDR3 comprises 13 residues. Trimming took 9 bases from V and 7 from J, leaving 17 bases between them. The CDR3 nucleotides read TGTGCCATCTCGTTTTCCCCAGGGAATGAGCAGTTCTTC. This sequence encodes CAISFSPGNEQFF.

V and J are TRBV7-8 and TRBJ1-1; no definite D call. CDR3 length equals 13 residues. The V and J ends lost 5 bases and 4 bases respectively, with 11 bases between them. Per germline, CDR1 SGHVS and CDR2 FQNEAQ. The CDR3 loop reads CASSERAATEAFF. The CDR3 DNA reads TGTGCCAGCAGCGAGCGGGCCGCCACTGAAGCTTTCTTT. Drawing the rest from reference TRBV7-8 and TRBJ1-1, the complete variable domain is GAGVSQSPRYKVAKRGQDVALRCDPISGHVSLFWYQQALGQGPEFLTYFQNEAQLDKSGLPSDRFFAERPEGSVSTLKIQRTQQEDSAVYLCASSERAATEAFFGQGTRLTVV.

This chain links TRBV25-1 with TRBJ1-2, with D perhaps matching TRBD1 (6 bases). Germline CDR1 MGHDK, CDR2 SYGVNS. The V end lost 9 bases, the J end lost 7 bases, and 18 bases lay between the germline ends. The CDR3 is made up of 13 amino acids. The CDR3 region is CASQAGQVSGYTF. CDR3 coding DNA: TGTGCCAGTCAGGCGGGACAAGTCTCTGGCTACACCTTC.

This sequence joins TRBV7-3 and TRBJ2-1, with 10 bases aligning to TRBD2. The CDR3 is made up of 15 amino acids. Trimming took 4 bases from V and 10 from J; bases not matched to a gene: 10. CDR1 SGHTA and CDR2 FQGTGA come from the germline V gene. The CDR3 sequence is CASSSQAGGPEEQFF. For the CDR3, the DNA is TGTGCCAGCAGCTCACAAGCGGGGGGGCCGGAAGAGCAGTTCTTC.

This clone has more than one count but fewer than ten. The genes are TRBV7-3 and TRBJ1-1, with 7 bases lining up with TRBD1. The CDR3 loop spans 13 amino acids. V was clipped by 5 bases and J by 6 bases; unmatched bases: 6. Per germline, CDR1 SGHTA and CDR2 FQGTGA. The CDR3 here is CASSQTGHSEAFF. CDR3 in DNA: TGTGCCAGCAGCCAGACAGGGCATTCTGAAGCTTTCTTT.

The chain links TRBV29-1 to TRBJ1-4, with D maybe TRBD1 (5 bases). The CDR3 is 12 amino acids. The germline V gene has CDR1 SQVTM and CDR2 ANQGSEA. V was shortened by 7 bases and J by 8 bases, with 14 bases between the two germline ends. The CDR3 DNA is TGCAGCGCTGGGGGGATCGGCGAAAAACTGTTTTTT. This translates into CSAGGIGEKLFF.

The chain links TRBV10-1 to TRBJ2-5; D unresolved. The CDR3 is made up of 14 amino acids. The germline CDR1 and CDR2 sequences are WNHNN and SYGVQD (reference sequence). Between the trimmed V and J ends, which lost 0 bases and 3 bases, there was a span of 8 bases. The CDR3: CASSESMGKETQYF. The CDR3 region has the DNA TGCGCCAGCAGTGAGTCGATGGGGAAAGAGACCCAGTACTTC.

V and J are TRBV7-9 and TRBJ2-7; 7 bases fit TRBD2. The junction had 1 base not matched to a gene; V was cut back by 2 bases and J by 0 bases. This CDR3 is 14 amino acids long. Germline CDR1 is SEHNR and CDR2 is FQNEAQ (reference sequence). The CDR3 DNA reads TGTGCCAGCAGCTTAACTAGCGACTCCTACGAGCAGTACTTC. Encoded protein: CASSLTSDSYEQYF.

This chain joins TRBV12-5 and TRBJ1-1; no definite D call. Trimming shortened V by 2 bases and J by 9 bases, and 19 bases separated the two germline ends. CDR1 is LGHNT and CDR2 is FRNRAP in the germline V gene. The CDR3 is made up of 15 amino acids. The CDR3 sequence: CASGLSAGVEDQAFF. The CDR3 DNA sequence: TGTGCTAGTGGTTTGAGTGCGGGAGTAGAGGATCAAGCTTTCTTT.

V and J are TRBV5-6 and TRBJ1-5; possibly TRBD1 for D (6 bases). V lost 1 base and J lost 1, with 12 bases in between. CDR3 length: 16 amino acids. Germline CDR1 reads SGHDT; CDR2 reads YYEEEE. The CDR3 DNA is TGTGCCAGCAGCTTGACAGGGCGCAAGAGCAATCAGCCCCAGCATTTT. Amino acids: CASSLTGRKSNQPQHF.

The V call is TRBV18, the J call TRBJ1-5, with D hard to call. Trimming removed 2 bases from V and 4 bases from J, with 21 bases in between. Looked up from germline, CDR1 is KGHSH and CDR2 is LQKENI. This CDR3 is built from 18 residues. The CDR3 DNA reads as TGTGCCAGCTCACCAGGCGTTGCAGAGGTGGGTTTTAATCAGCCCCAGCATTTT. It encodes CASSPGVAEVGFNQPQHF.

This chain links TRBV18 with TRBJ1-1; D gene ambiguous. Trimming removed 0 bases from V and 1 base from J, with 9 bases in between. The CDR3 covers 15 residues. The germline gives CDR1 KGHSH, CDR2 LQKENI. CDR3 in amino acids: CASSPPGRGNTEAFF. The CDR3 DNA follows: TGTGCCAGCTCACCACCGGGGAGAGGGAACACTGAAGCTTTCTTT.

In its sample, this clone was seen a few times. The chain uses TRBV27 and TRBJ2-2, with 15 bases matching TRBD2. CDR3 length: 17 residues. J was trimmed by 9 bases and V by 4 bases; bases with no gene match: 9. Germline V gives CDR1 MNHEY, CDR2 SMNVEV (reference sequence). CDR3 sequence: CASSSWTSGRARWELFF. In nucleotides, the CDR3 is TGTGCCAGCAGTTCATGGACTAGCGGGAGGGCACGCTGGGAGCTGTTTTTT.